Shown below are 25 T cell receptor beta chains from a single sample sequenced in a study of blood T cells in healthy people across ages. Through a sample-barcoded 5' primer and a J-beta primer mix, a second PCR was run for 7 to 11 cycles. TCRdb fed the 5' RACE reads into MiXCR, producing one record per CDR3 protein. The data contain about 320,000 distinct CDR3 sequences, roughly 26% of them singletons. The specimen was blood. These receptors originate from a woman in her seventies in good health.

V usage is TRBV4-1 and J usage is TRBJ2-1; D gene unclear. V lost 3 bases to trimming and J lost 3 bases, with 15 bases between them. This CDR3 contains 16 residues. The germline gives CDR1 MGHRA, CDR2 YSYEKL. CDR3 amino acids: CASSHGRYRSYNEQFF. CDR3 coding DNA: TGCGCCAGCAGCCATGGCCGGTACCGGAGCTACAATGAGCAGTTCTTC.

The sample holds a few counts of this clonotype. At one boundary the junction diverges from the germline segment, which might be a read error. The V call is TRBV10-3, the J call TRBJ2-5, with 7 bases fitting TRBD2. The DNA matches TRBJ2-7 better at its end, which makes the J call doubtful. Germline CDR1 reads ENHRY; CDR2 reads SYGVKD. The CDR3 runs to 16 residues. The CDR3 region has the DNA TGTGCCATCTGTGAGTCGAAACTAGCGTTTTCCTACGAGCAGTACTTC. The encoded protein is CAICESKLAFSYEQYF.

V gene TRBV4-1 combines with J gene TRBJ1-3; D possibly corresponds to TRBD1 (5 bases). CDR3 length: 12 residues. Between the trimmed V and J ends, which lost 10 bases and 5 bases, there was a span of 12 bases. From germline, CDR1 is MGHRA and CDR2 YSYEKL. The CDR3 coding sequence is TGCGCCACAGAAGACAGCAGAAACACCATATATTTT. It codes for CATEDSRNTIYF.

There are many counts of this clonotype. The chain employs TRBV20-1 and TRBJ1-2, with a possible D match to TRBD1 (6 bases). CDR1 and CDR2 from the germline V gene are DFQATT and SNEGSKA (reference sequence). The length of the CDR3 is 14 residues. V lost 5 bases to trimming and J lost 8 bases, with 21 bases between them. The CDR3 sequence is CSAPQTGGVSGYTF. Written as DNA, the CDR3 is TGCAGTGCTCCACAGACAGGAGGGGTTTCCGGCTACACCTTC.

The chain is built from TRBV6-6 and TRBJ1-3, with D perhaps matching TRBD1 (5 bases). The CDR3 spans 12 residues. CDR1 is MNHNY, CDR2 SVGAGI, per germline (reference sequence). V lost 8 bases to trimming and J lost 7 bases, with 12 bases between them. The CDR3, as DNA: TGTGCCAGCGGGGCCGAAGGGAACACCATATATTTT. As protein: CASGAEGNTIYF.

The V and J genes are TRBV29-1 and TRBJ2-7; perhaps TRBD2 as D (5 bases). The CDR3 sequence is 14 residues long. The germline CDR1 and CDR2 sequences are SQVTM and ANQGSEA. Trimming pared 7 bases from V and 0 bases from J, leaving 16 bases between. DNA for the CDR3: TGCAGCGCTGAGGGATACTTTATCTCCTACGAGCAGTACTTC. The encoded protein is CSAEGYFISYEQYF.

The gene calls are TRBV7-2 and TRBJ2-3; TRBD2 matches 7 bases. Germline lookup yields CDR1 SGHTA and CDR2 FQGNSA. J gave up 0 bases and V 5 bases, and 5 bases lay outside the gene matches. The CDR3 covers 15 residues. The CDR3: CASSRSGTSTDTQYF. The DNA for the CDR3 is TGTGCCAGCAGCCGGAGCGGGACTAGCACAGATACGCAGTATTTT.

This chain uses TRBV9 with TRBJ2-3, with 7 positions matching TRBD2. The CDR3 runs to 15 residues. The junction had 4 bases not matched to a gene; V was cut back by 2 bases and J by 1 base. Per germline, CDR1 SGDLS and CDR2 YYNGEE. CDR3 residues: CASSVSSGGTDTQYF. The CDR3 nucleotides are TGTGCCAGCAGCGTCTCTAGCGGCGGCACAGATACGCAGTATTTT.

This sequence joins TRBV29-1 and TRBJ1-1; 7 positions agree with TRBD1. The CDR3 is 14 amino acids. The J segment lost 0 bases and the V segment lost 7 bases, leaving 8 bases of the junction unmatched. Germline values: CDR1 SQVTM, CDR2 ANQGSEA. The CDR3 DNA reads TGCAGCGCCAACGGACAGGAGATGAACACTGAAGCTTTCTTT. Translating gives CSANGQEMNTEAFF. Combining the CDR3 with reference TRBV29-1 and TRBJ1-1 gives the whole variable domain SAVISQKPSRDICQRGTSLTIQCQVDSQVTMMFWYRQQPGQSLTLIATANQGSEATYESGFVIDKFPISRPNLTFSTLTVSNMSPEDSSIYLCSANGQEMNTEAFFGQGTRLTVV.

This chain joins TRBV20-1 and TRBJ2-5, with D unclear. The CDR3 runs 12 residues. CDR1 and CDR2 from the germline V gene are DFQATT and SNEGSKA (reference sequence). Trimming took off 3 bases at V and 11 bases at J, with 16 bases between the two ends. The CDR3 coding sequence is TGCAGTGCTAGTTCCCCCGAGACTCCGCAGTACTTC. Its translation: CSASSPETPQYF.

The chain recombines TRBV29-1 with TRBJ2-1, with 12 positions matching TRBD2. This CDR3 spans 16 amino acids. Germline lookup yields CDR1 SQVTM and CDR2 ANQGSEA. The J segment lost 4 bases and the V segment lost 3 bases, leaving 7 bases of the junction unmatched. CDR3 sequence (DNA): TGCAGCGTTGACCTAGCGGGAGGGCGAAGTTACAATGAGCAGTTCTTC. Amino acids: CSVDLAGGRSYNEQFF.

V usage is TRBV29-1 and J usage is TRBJ2-1; D is tentatively TRBD1 or TRBD2 (5 bases each). This CDR3 has 13 amino acids. Germline values: CDR1 SQVTM, CDR2 ANQGSEA. The germline V and J ends were trimmed by 3 bases and 5 bases, with 11 bases remaining between them. The DNA for the CDR3 is TGCAGCGTTGACCTCGGGGCCCACAATGAGCAGTTCTTC. Its protein product is CSVDLGAHNEQFF.

The chain is built from TRBV12-3 or TRBV12-4 and TRBJ1-1; D is perhaps TRBD1 (6 bases). The germline V and J ends were trimmed by 5 bases and 0 bases, with 16 bases remaining between them. There are 16 residues in the CDR3. The CDR3, as DNA: TGTGCCAGCAGTCGCCCGTTAGGGACACTGAACACTGAAGCTTTCTTT. Its protein product is CASSRPLGTLNTEAFF.

In nucleotides, the CDR3 is TGCAGTGCTAGATTGGTGGACAGGGGGGTAACTAACTATGGCTACACCTTC. Its protein product is CSARLVDRGVTNYGYTF. The chain has TRBV20-1 and TRBJ1-2; 10 bases line up with TRBD1. The germline V gene has CDR1 DFQATT and CDR2 SNEGSKA (reference sequence). The CDR3 contains 17 residues. Trimming took 2 bases from V and 0 from J; bases not matched to a gene: 9.

In its sample, this clonotype was seen a few times. CDR3: CATSETHSGANVLTF. The CDR3 DNA follows: TGTGCCACCAGTGAGACTCACTCTGGGGCCAACGTCCTGACTTTC. The rearrangement links TRBV24-1 to TRBJ2-6; D gene ambiguous. Germline CDR1 is KGHDR and CDR2 is SFDVKD. With 4 bases removed from V and 0 bases from J, the gap between germline ends came to 6 bases. The CDR3 spans 15 residues.

This rearrangement joins TRBV5-1 to TRBJ2-5, with D unresolved. V was pared by 5 bases and J by 0 bases, with 17 bases between. Germline CDR1 is SGHRS and CDR2 is YFSETQ. CDR3 length: 16 residues. The CDR3 DNA sequence: TGCGCCAGCAGATGGGGTTACGAGAACCACCAAGAGACCCAGTACTTC. This sequence encodes CASRWGYENHQETQYF.

This chain uses TRBV3-1 with TRBJ1-4; no definite D call. Germline assignment: CDR1 LGHDT and CDR2 YNNKEL (reference sequence). CDR3 length equals 16 residues. V gave up 1 base and J gave up 4 bases, with 13 bases separating them. The CDR3 nucleotides are TGTGCCAGCAGCCAAGTTAGAGGGAGAGGTAATGAAAAACTGTTTTTT. Amino acids: CASSQVRGRGNEKLFF.

This clonotype was picked up a small number of times. The chain couples TRBV7-2 to TRBJ2-2; D is possibly TRBD1 (6 bases). The CDR3 extends over 16 amino acids. Germline V CDR1 and CDR2: SGHTA, FQGNSA. Trimming stripped 2 bases from V and 4 bases from J, with 14 bases between. The CDR3 protein is CASSLPDRPRTGELFF. CDR3 in DNA: TGTGCCAGCAGCTTACCGGACAGACCCCGCACCGGGGAGCTGTTTTTT. Using reference TRBV7-2 and TRBJ2-2 for the parts outside the CDR3, the full variable domain is GAGVSQSPSNKVTEKGKDVELRCDPISGHTALYWYRQSLGQGLEFLIYFQGNSAPDKSGLPSDRFSAERTGGSVSTLTIQRTQQEDSAVYLCASSLPDRPRTGELFFGEGSRLTVL.

The chain has TRBV28 and TRBJ2-3; a weak D match, TRBD2 (6 bases). This CDR3 is built from 16 residues. V lost 5 bases to trimming and J lost 4 bases, with 19 bases between them. Germline V CDR1 and CDR2: MDHEN, SYDVKM. In DNA, the CDR3 is TGTGCCAGCAGTGACCCCGGGACTCAAGCCCCAGATACGCAGTATTTT. Its translation: CASSDPGTQAPDTQYF. Complete variable domain (other parts from reference TRBV28 and TRBJ2-3): DVKVTQSSRYLVKRTGEKVFLECVQDMDHENMFWYRQDPGLGLRLIYFSYDVKMKEKGDIPEGYSVSREKKERFSLILESASTNQTSMYLCASSDPGTQAPDTQYFGPGTRLTVL.

The rearrangement joins TRBV27 to TRBJ2-3; D is unclear. The germline V gene has CDR1 MNHEY and CDR2 SMNVEV (reference sequence). Trimming left V 6 bases short and J 2 bases short, with 12 bases between. CDR3 length equals 14 residues. The CDR3 nucleotides are TGTGCCAGCAGGGCAGGCCCCGACACAGATACGCAGTATTTT. Its protein product is CASRAGPDTDTQYF.

There are many counts of this clonotype. This rearrangement joins TRBV7-8 to TRBJ1-5; no reliable D call. CDR3 length: 16 residues. V was clipped by 2 bases and J by 0 bases, with 11 bases between them. CDR1 SGHVS and CDR2 FQNEAQ come from the germline V gene. CDR3 amino acids: CASSLLPLNSNQPQHF. The CDR3 coding sequence is TGTGCCAGCAGCTTACTTCCTTTAAATAGCAATCAGCCCCAGCATTTT.

This clonotype was detected a few times. This sequence joins TRBV7-2 and TRBJ2-5; D not resolved. The DNA end is a closer match to TRBJ2-1, so the J assignment may be wrong. This CDR3 has 12 amino acids. Germline values: CDR1 SGHTA, CDR2 FQGNSA. This chain's CDR3 is CASSLEYGEQFF. The CDR3 DNA sequence: TGTGCCAGCAGCTTAGAGTACGGTGAGCAGTTCTTC.

The chain combines TRBV25-1 with TRBJ1-5, with a possible D match to TRBD1 (6 bases). V was clipped by 4 bases and J by 3 bases, with 10 bases between them. The CDR3 is made up of 14 amino acids. Per germline, CDR1 MGHDK and CDR2 SYGVNS. The chain's CDR3 is CASSGPGVNQPQHF. CDR3 DNA: TGTGCCAGCAGTGGTCCAGGGGTCAATCAGCCCCAGCATTTT.

V is TRBV28 and J is TRBJ2-4; TRBD1 is a possible D gene (5 bases). Germline CDR1 and CDR2: MDHEN and SYDVKM. V shed 2 bases and J shed 6 bases, with 20 bases lying between them. The CDR3 is made up of 17 amino acids. The CDR3 nucleotides are TGTGCCAGCAGTTTAATGCCTGGGGCGCCCCTCGGAAACATTCAGTACTTC. Its protein product is CASSLMPGAPLGNIQYF.

V and J are TRBV28 and TRBJ1-2; D is unresolved. V lost 6 bases and J lost 4, with 15 bases in between. There are 14 residues in the CDR3. Per germline, CDR1 MDHEN and CDR2 SYDVKM. DNA for the CDR3: TGTGCCAGCAGCCTGTTAGGTAGCCCCTATGGCTACACCTTC. Its translation: CASSLLGSPYGYTF.